The clone carrying this TCR beta chain is termed medium-sized. Adaptor-ligated barcode primers were used to amplify TRBV12-4/TRBJ1-2 clonotypes. TCRdb re-called the multiplex PCR reads with MiXCR, one entry per CDR3 protein. The repertoire includes about 2,500 distinct CDR3 sequences, about 2.3% of them detected once, and about 10% sits in the top ten. Trimming at V came to 5 bases and at J to 4 bases, leaving 4 bases not matched to a gene. This CDR3 spans 13 amino acids. The sorted Tregs were CD4+CD25+CD127-/low cells. This receptor was obtained from a female donor with breast cancer. Sequenced input: tumor-infiltrating Tregs sorted from the breast tumor. The rearrangement links TRBV12-3 or TRBV12-4 to TRBJ1-2; 7 bases are shared with TRBD1. For the CDR3, the DNA is TGTGCCAGCAGTCCGACAGGGACCTATGGCTACACCTTC. Translating gives CASSPTGTYGYTF.